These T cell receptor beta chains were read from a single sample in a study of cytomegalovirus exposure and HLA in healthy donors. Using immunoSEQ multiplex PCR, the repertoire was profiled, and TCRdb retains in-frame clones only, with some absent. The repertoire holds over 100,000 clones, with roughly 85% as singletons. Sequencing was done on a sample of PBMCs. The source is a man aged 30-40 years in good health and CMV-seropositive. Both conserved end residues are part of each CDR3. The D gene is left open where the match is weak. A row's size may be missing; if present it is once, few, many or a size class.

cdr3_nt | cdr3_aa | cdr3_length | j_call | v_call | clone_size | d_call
TGCGCCAGCAGCTCCGGGACAGGGGGGGGAGCTTTCTTT | CASSSGTGGGAFF | 13 | TRBJ1-1 | TRBV5-1 | NA | TRBD1
TGTGCCAGTAGTATAGATCAGGGGTACACCGGGGAGCTGTTTTTT | CASSIDQGYTGELFF | 15 | TRBJ2-2 | TRBV19 | NA | NA
TGTGCCAGCTCACCATCCGGGAAGTTCACAGATACGCAGTATTTT | CASSPSGKFTDTQYF | 15 | TRBJ2-3 | TRBV18 | NA | NA
TGTGCCAGCAGTTTAGTAGCGGGGGGGCCGGAGACCCAGTACTTC | CASSLVAGGPETQYF | 15 | TRBJ2-5 | TRBV28 | NA | TRBD2
TGTGCCAGCAAACAGGATGTATCGGCTAACTATGGCTACACCTTC | CASKQDVSANYGYTF | 15 | TRBJ1-2 | TRBV6-4 | NA | NA
TGTGCCAGCAGGCGGACTAGCGGCACCCAAGAGACCCAGTACTTC | CASRRTSGTQETQYF | 15 | TRBJ2-5 | TRBV6-6 | NA | TRBD2
TGTGCCAGCAGACCCGGACAGGGAGGCAGAGCGGCGGCGATCCAAGAGACCCAGTACTTC | CASRPGQGGRAAAIQETQYF | 20 | TRBJ2-5 | TRBV2 | NA | TRBD1
TGCGCCAGCAGCCCCAGGGGGCAAGTGAACACTGAAGCTTTCTTT | CASSPRGQVNTEAFF | 15 | TRBJ1-1 | TRBV4-1 | NA | TRBD1
TGTGCCAGCAGTCAGGACACCAACTCCTACAATGAGCAGTTCTTC | CASSQDTNSYNEQFF | 15 | TRBJ2-1 | TRBV28 | NA | NA
TGTGCCAGCAGCTCCTCCGGGACAGGGAACTATGGCTACACCTTC | CASSSSGTGNYGYTF | 15 | TRBJ1-2 | TRBV5-6 | once | TRBD1
TGTGCCAGCAGCTCCCGGACTAGCGGGGGGCGCACCGGGGAGCTGTTTTTT | CASSSRTSGGRTGELFF | 17 | TRBJ2-2 | TRBV7-2 | NA | TRBD2
TGTGCCAGCAGTTTACCCACCGGGACTAGCGGGAGGCAACGGTTCTTC | CASSLPTGTSGRQRFF | 16 | TRBJ2-1 | TRBV27 | once | TRBD2
TGTGCCACCTTCCCTTGGGGGCAGCCCACCGGGGAGCTGTTTTTT | CATFPWGQPTGELFF | 15 | TRBJ2-2 | TRBV19 | once | NA
TGCGCCAGCAGCTTGGGACAGGTTAATCAGCCCCAGCATTTT | CASSLGQVNQPQHF | 14 | TRBJ1-5 | TRBV5-1 | NA | NA
TGCAGCGTTGAAGAAGGCGAGACAGGGGAAGGGTTT | CSVEEGETGEGF | 12 | TRBJ1-1 | TRBV29-1 | NA | TRBD1
TGTGCCAGCAGCCCGAAGGGGAAGGATGGTGAAAAACTGTTTTTT | CASSPKGKDGEKLFF | 15 | TRBJ1-4 | TRBV7-9 | NA | NA
TGTGCCAGTAGTTCCGGGACTAGCGGGAGAGGCACAGATACGCAGTATTTT | CASSSGTSGRGTDTQYF | 17 | TRBJ2-3 | TRBV19 | NA | TRBD2
TGTGCTAGTGGTTTGGTACCCCCTGTAATGAGTGGCTACACCTTC | CASGLVPPVMSGYTF | 15 | TRBJ1-2 | TRBV12-5 | NA | NA
TGTGCCAGCAGTCTTTTCTACGAGCAGTACTTC | CASSLFYEQYF | 11 | TRBJ2-7 | TRBV6-1 | NA | NA
TGTGTCAGAGAGGGAGGCGGTTGCGCCTATTTGAACACTGAAGCTTTCTTT | CVREGGGCAYLNTEAFF | 17 | TRBJ1-1 | TRBV7-5 | NA | NA
TGTGCCAGTACTACGGTCCCGTCAGAGACCCAGTACTTC | CASTTVPSETQYF | 13 | TRBJ2-5 | TRBV19 | NA | NA
TGTGCCAGCAGGCCAGCGGGGGGGAGCACAGATACGCAGTATTTT | CASRPAGGSTDTQYF | 15 | TRBJ2-3 | TRBV11-1 | NA | TRBD2
TGTGCCAGTAATCAACAGGGGCCCGGGGAGCTGTTTTTT | CASNQQGPGELFF | 13 | TRBJ2-2 | TRBV19 | NA | TRBD1
TGTGCCAGCAGCCCGCCCGGGGGGTCGAACACCGGGGAGCTGTTTTTT | CASSPPGGSNTGELFF | 16 | TRBJ2-2 | TRBV7-3 | NA | TRBD2
TGTGCCAGCAGCTTAGCGGCCGGGGGGTACAATGAGCAGTTCTTC | CASSLAAGGYNEQFF | 15 | TRBJ2-1 | TRBV7-2 | few | TRBD2
TGTGCCAGCAGTTTATTAGATAGCAATCAGCCCCAGCATTTT | CASSLLDSNQPQHF | 14 | TRBJ1-5 | TRBV28 | NA | NA
TGTGCCAGCAGTGGGACTAGCGGGAGTGTCGATGAGCAGTTCTTC | CASSGTSGSVDEQFF | 15 | TRBJ2-1 | TRBV6-4 | NA | TRBD2
TGTGCCAGCGCTGGAGGGGCACTCAAGTACACCTTC | CASAGGALKYTF | 12 | TRBJ1-2 | TRBV6-5 | NA | NA
TGTGCCAGCAGTTACTCAACACAGCATAGCTATGGCTACACCTTC | CASSYSTQHSYGYTF | 15 | TRBJ1-2 | TRBV6-5 | NA | NA
TGTGCCAGCCTCCGGGGCGGGGGAGCAGAGACCCAGTACTTC | CASLRGGGAETQYF | 14 | TRBJ2-5 | TRBV7-9 | NA | TRBD2
TGTGCCTGGAGGTTAGAGGGTGAGCAGTTCTTC | CAWRLEGEQFF | 11 | TRBJ2-1 | TRBV30 | once | NA
TGTTCCAGCACCTCTTTATCCGACAGGGGGCGTGAAGCTTTCTTT | CSSTSLSDRGREAFF | 15 | TRBJ1-1 | TRBV7-9 | NA | TRBD1
TGCGCCAGCAGCTTGGGTCAGATATACAATGAGCAGTTCTTC | CASSLGQIYNEQFF | 14 | TRBJ2-1 | TRBV5-1 | NA | NA
TGTGCCAGCAGCGTTGGAGTTAGCGGGGGGGCGGAGGAGACCCAGTACTTC | CASSVGVSGGAEETQYF | 17 | TRBJ2-5 | TRBV9 | few | TRBD2
TGTGCCAGCAGCGCACAGGGGGCCGTGGACACTGAAGCTTTCTTT | CASSAQGAVDTEAFF | 15 | TRBJ1-1 | TRBV5-5 | NA | TRBD1
TGTGCCAGTAGTATGCTGGACAGTAGCTATGGCTACACCTTC | CASSMLDSSYGYTF | 14 | TRBJ1-2 | TRBV19 | NA | NA
TGTGCCAGCAGGAGACAGGGTAGTAGCAATCAGCCCCAGCATTTT | CASRRQGSSNQPQHF | 15 | TRBJ1-5 | TRBV28 | NA | TRBD1
TGTGCCAGCAGCGCTGGGACAGGCGGAGAGACCCAGTACTTC | CASSAGTGGETQYF | 14 | TRBJ2-5 | TRBV11-2 | NA | TRBD1
TGCGCCAGCAGCCAAGAACCCCCGTCAGGGTGGCAAGAGACCCAGTACTTC | CASSQEPPSGWQETQYF | 17 | TRBJ2-5 | TRBV4-1 | NA | NA
TGTGCCAGCAGTTCCAACAGGGAAGCTTTCTTT | CASSSNREAFF | 11 | TRBJ1-1 | TRBV28 | NA | NA
TGCGCCAGCAGCTTGGGGGTAGCGGGAGGGCATCAAGAGACCCAGTACTTC | CASSLGVAGGHQETQYF | 17 | TRBJ2-5 | TRBV5-1 | NA | TRBD2
TGTGCCAGCCGGGAGGGCACAGATACGCAGTATTTT | CASREGTDTQYF | 12 | TRBJ2-3 | TRBV28 | NA | TRBD2
TGTGCCAGCAGCTCTAGCACAGATACGCAGTATTTT | CASSSSTDTQYF | 12 | TRBJ2-3 | TRBV7-9 | NA | NA
TGTGCCAGCTCCAAAGGGATAGAGGGCGAAGCTAACTATGGCTACACCTTC | CASSKGIEGEANYGYTF | 17 | TRBJ1-2 | TRBV18 | NA | NA
TGTGCCAGCAGTGCCCCCTGGGGGGGGAATGATCAGCCCCAGCATTTT | CASSAPWGGNDQPQHF | 16 | TRBJ1-5 | TRBV2 | NA | NA